Listed below are T cell receptor beta chains from one sample, sequenced in a study of early T cells in non-severe SARS-CoV-2 infection. From the 5' RACE reads, TCRdb called clonotypes with MiXCR, one entry per CDR3 protein. This table has 100,000 to 120,000 distinct CDR3 sequences, around 12% appearing once. The sample was whole blood, taken at baseline. These receptors were collected from an adult who was a healthcare worker with PCR-confirmed SARS-CoV-2 infection or an uninfected control (not recorded which). CDR3s include the opening cysteine and the closing phenylalanine or tryptophan. Fields, in order: V gene, clone size, D gene, J gene, CDR3 protein, CDR3 DNA. A D gene is named only where the DNA matches it firmly. The size of a clone is reported for some rows only, either as once, few or many, or as a class for expanded clones.

TRBV5-1	many	NA	TRBJ1-1	CASSLEAVGPLNTEAFF	TGCGCCAGCAGCTTGGAGGCAGTCGGGCCTCTGAACACTGAAGCTTTCTTT
TRBV11-2	NA	NA	TRBJ2-3	CASSLDPVSTDTQYF	TGTGCCAGCAGCTTAGATCCAGTTAGCACAGATACGCAGTATTTT
TRBV4-2	NA	NA	TRBJ1-1	CASSQGGGGKQWDTEAFF	TGTGCCAGCAGCCAAGGAGGAGGGGGTAAACAGTGGGACACTGAAGCTTTCTTT
TRBV28	few	NA	TRBJ2-5	CASSPPSGIETQYF	TGTGCCAGCAGCCCCCCATCGGGTATAGAGACCCAGTACTTC
TRBV29-1	NA	NA	TRBJ2-1	CSVEWTIDNEQFF	TGCAGCGTTGAGTGGACTATCGACAATGAGCAGTTCTTC
TRBV6-6	NA	NA	TRBJ1-5	CASSYPGQNSNQPQHF	TGTGCCAGCAGTTACCCGGGACAAAATAGCAATCAGCCCCAGCATTTT
TRBV29-1	NA	NA	TRBJ1-2	CSVVGRGWANYGYTF	TGCAGCGTTGTGGGCAGGGGTTGGGCTAACTATGGCTACACCTTC
TRBV4-1	few	TRBD2	TRBJ2-5	CASSQGLADPLTQYF	TGCGCCAGCAGCCAAGGACTAGCGGATCCACTAACCCAGTACTTC
TRBV5-1	NA	TRBD1	TRBJ2-3	CASSLGQGAKDTQYF	TGCGCCAGCAGCTTGGGGCAGGGGGCTAAAGATACGCAGTATTTT
TRBV7-6	NA	NA	TRBJ1-3	CASSLGADSGNTIYF	TGTGCCAGCAGCTTAGGGGCCGACTCTGGAAACACCATATATTTT
TRBV15	NA	NA	TRBJ2-1	CATSREGHVEQFF	TGTGCCACCAGCAGAGAGGGGCACGTTGAGCAGTTCTTC
TRBV7-9	NA	NA	TRBJ2-3	CASSYSGERATQYF	TGTGCCAGCAGCTACTCTGGGGAAAGGGCTACGCAGTATTTT
TRBV13	few	TRBD1	TRBJ1-2	CASSPYRGNYGYTF	TGTGCCAGCAGCCCCTACAGGGGTAACTATGGCTACACCTTC
TRBV12-3/TRBV12-4	NA	NA	TRBJ2-7	CASGTTSYEQYF	TGTGCCAGCGGGACAACCTCCTACGAGCAGTACTTC
TRBV5-1	NA	NA	TRBJ2-7	CASSYRAQSSYEQYF	TGCGCCAGCAGCTACAGGGCCCAGAGCTCCTACGAGCAGTACTTC
TRBV6-5	NA	NA	TRBJ2-6	CASSSAARGANVLTF	TGTGCCAGCAGTTCGGCGGCCCGGGGGGCCAACGTCCTGACTTTC
TRBV6-5	NA	NA	TRBJ1-3	CASSLFGDAGNTIYF	TGTGCCAGCAGTCTTTTCGGGGATGCTGGAAACACCATATATTTT
TRBV7-9	few	TRBD1	TRBJ1-2	CASSLQGAFRNYGYTF	TGTGCCAGCAGCCTCCAGGGGGCCTTTAGGAACTATGGCTACACCTTC
TRBV2	few	NA	TRBJ1-2	CASSKAGQFLYGYTF	TGTGCCAGCAGCAAGGCGGGACAATTCCTATATGGCTACACCTTC
TRBV2	NA	NA	TRBJ1-1	CASSDGGYTEAFF	TGTGCCAGCAGTGACGGAGGGTACACTGAAGCTTTCTTT